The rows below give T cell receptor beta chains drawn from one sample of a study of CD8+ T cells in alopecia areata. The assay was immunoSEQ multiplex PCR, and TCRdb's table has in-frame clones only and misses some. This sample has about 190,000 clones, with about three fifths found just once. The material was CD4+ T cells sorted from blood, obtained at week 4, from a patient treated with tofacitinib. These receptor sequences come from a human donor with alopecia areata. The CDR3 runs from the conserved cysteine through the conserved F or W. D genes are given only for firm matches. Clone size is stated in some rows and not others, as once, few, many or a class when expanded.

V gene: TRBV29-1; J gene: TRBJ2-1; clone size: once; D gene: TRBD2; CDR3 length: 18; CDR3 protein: CSFEGGASGRRALGEQFF; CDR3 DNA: TGCAGCTTCGAAGGGGGGGCTAGCGGGAGGAGGGCCCTAGGTGAGCAGTTCTTC
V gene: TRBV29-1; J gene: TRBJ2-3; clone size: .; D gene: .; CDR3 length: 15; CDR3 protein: CSVGEGGTSTDTQYF; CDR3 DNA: TGCAGCGTTGGAGAGGGCGGAACTAGCACAGATACGCAGTATTTT
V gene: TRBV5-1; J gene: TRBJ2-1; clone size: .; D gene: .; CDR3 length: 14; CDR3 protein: CASSSGRSPDEQFF; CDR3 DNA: TGCGCCAGCAGCTCCGGTCGGAGCCCCGATGAGCAGTTCTTC
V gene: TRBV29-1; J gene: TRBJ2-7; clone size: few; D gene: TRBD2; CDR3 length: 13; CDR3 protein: CSVIAGLPYEQYF; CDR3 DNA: TGCAGCGTCATAGCGGGACTCCCCTACGAGCAGTACTTC
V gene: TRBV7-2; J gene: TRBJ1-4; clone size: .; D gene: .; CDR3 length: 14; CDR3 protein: CASSLGRRNEKLFF; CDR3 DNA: TGTGCCAGCAGCTTAGGACGGCGTAATGAAAAACTGTTTTTT
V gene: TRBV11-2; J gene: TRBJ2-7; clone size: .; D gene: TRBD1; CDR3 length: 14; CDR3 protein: CASSYPTGGGEQYF; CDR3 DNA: TGTGCCAGCAGCTATCCGACAGGGGGAGGCGAGCAGTACTTC
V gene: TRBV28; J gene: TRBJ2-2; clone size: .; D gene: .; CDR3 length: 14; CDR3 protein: CAITGTQNTGELFF; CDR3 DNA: TGTGCCATTACCGGGACGCAGAACACCGGGGAGCTGTTTTTT
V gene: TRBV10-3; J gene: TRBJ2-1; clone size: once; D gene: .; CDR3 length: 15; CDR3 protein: CAIRGGRSSYNEQFF; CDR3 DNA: TGTGCCATCAGGGGTGGGAGAAGCTCCTACAATGAGCAGTTCTTC
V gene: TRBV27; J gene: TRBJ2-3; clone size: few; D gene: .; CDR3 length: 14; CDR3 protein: CARRFGARVDTQYF; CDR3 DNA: TGTGCCAGGCGTTTCGGGGCACGGGTGGATACGCAGTATTTT
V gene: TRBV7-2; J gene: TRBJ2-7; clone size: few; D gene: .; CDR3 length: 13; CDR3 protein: CASSLGPWNEQYF; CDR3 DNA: TGTGCCAGCAGCTTAGGCCCTTGGAACGAGCAGTACTTC
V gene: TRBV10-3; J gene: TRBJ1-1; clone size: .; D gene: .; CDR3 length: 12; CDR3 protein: CAIVSDDTEAFF; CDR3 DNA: TGTGCCATCGTTTCAGACGACACTGAAGCTTTCTTT
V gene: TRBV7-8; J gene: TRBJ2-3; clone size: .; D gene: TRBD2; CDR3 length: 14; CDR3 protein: CASSPLRGADTQYF; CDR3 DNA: TGTGCCAGCAGCCCTTTACGGGGGGCAGATACGCAGTATTTT
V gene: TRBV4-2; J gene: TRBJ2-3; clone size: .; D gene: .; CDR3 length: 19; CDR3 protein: CASSQERRSGGISTDTQYF; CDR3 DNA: TGTGCCAGCAGCCAAGAGCGACGTTCCGGCGGGATCAGCACAGATACGCAGTATTTT
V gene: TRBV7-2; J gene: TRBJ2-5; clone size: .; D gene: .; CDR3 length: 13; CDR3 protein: CASSFYGTETQYF; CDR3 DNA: TGTGCCAGCAGCTTTTACGGGACAGAGACCCAGTACTTC
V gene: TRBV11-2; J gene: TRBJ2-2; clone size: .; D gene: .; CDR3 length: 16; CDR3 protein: CASSLFGGQRGGELFF; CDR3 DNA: TGTGCCAGCAGCTTGTTCGGGGGACAACGTGGCGGGGAGCTGTTTTTT
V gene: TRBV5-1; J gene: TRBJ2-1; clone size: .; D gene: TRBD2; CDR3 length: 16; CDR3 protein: CASSSGLALSYNEQFF; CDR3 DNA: TGCGCCAGCAGCTCGGGACTAGCGCTCTCCTACAATGAGCAGTTCTTC
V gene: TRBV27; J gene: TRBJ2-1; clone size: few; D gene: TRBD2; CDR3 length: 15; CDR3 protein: CASSFGSGTYNEQFF; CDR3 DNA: TGTGCCAGCAGTTTCGGTAGCGGGACTTACAATGAGCAGTTCTTC
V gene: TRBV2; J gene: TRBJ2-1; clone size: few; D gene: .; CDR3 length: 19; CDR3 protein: CASSEARGGVGFSYNEQFF; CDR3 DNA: TGTGCCAGCAGCGAAGCTAGGGGTGGAGTTGGGTTTTCCTACAATGAGCAGTTCTTC
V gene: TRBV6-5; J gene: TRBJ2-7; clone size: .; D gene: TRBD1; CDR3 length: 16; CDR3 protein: CASSYKDRGRTYEQYF; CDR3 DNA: TGTGCCAGCAGTTATAAGGACAGGGGTCGTACCTACGAGCAGTACTTC
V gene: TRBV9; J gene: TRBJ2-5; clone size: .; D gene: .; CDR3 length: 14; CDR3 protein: CASSFRDGQETQYF; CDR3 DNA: TGTGCCAGCAGCTTCCGGGACGGGCAAGAGACCCAGTACTTC
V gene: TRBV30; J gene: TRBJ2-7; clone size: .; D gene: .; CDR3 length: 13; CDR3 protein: CAWSTGYSYEQYF; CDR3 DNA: TGTGCCTGGAGTACGGGCTACTCCTACGAGCAGTACTTC
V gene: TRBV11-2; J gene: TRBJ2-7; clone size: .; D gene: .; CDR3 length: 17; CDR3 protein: CASSLVASGGTVYEQYF; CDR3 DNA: TGTGCCAGCAGCTTAGTGGCCTCGGGAGGGACAGTATACGAGCAGTACTTC
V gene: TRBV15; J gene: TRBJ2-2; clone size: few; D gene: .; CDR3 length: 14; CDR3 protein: CATSRDRGETELFF; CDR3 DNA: TGTGCCACCAGCAGAGATCGTGGGGAAACGGAGCTGTTTTTT
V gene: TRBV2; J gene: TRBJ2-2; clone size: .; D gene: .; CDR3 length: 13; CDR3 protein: CASNYANTGELFF; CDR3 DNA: TGTGCCAGCAATTACGCGAACACCGGGGAGCTGTTTTTT
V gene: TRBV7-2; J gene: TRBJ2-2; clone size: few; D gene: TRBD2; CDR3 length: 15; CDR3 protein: CASSRSGSGTGELFF; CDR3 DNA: TGTGCCAGCAGCCGTAGCGGGAGCGGCACCGGGGAGCTGTTTTTT
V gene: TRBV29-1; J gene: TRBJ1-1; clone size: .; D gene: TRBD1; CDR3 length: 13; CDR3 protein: CSGKTGANTEAFF; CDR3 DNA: TGCAGTGGCAAGACAGGGGCGAACACTGAAGCTTTCTTT
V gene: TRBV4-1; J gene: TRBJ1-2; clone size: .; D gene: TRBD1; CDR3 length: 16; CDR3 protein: CASSQDPGGASYGYTF; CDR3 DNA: TGCGCCAGCAGCCAAGACCCAGGGGGCGCGAGCTATGGCTACACCTTC
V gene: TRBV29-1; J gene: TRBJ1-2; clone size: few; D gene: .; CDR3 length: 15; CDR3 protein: CSVELPGAAGYGYTF; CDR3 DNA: TGCAGCGTTGAACTCCCAGGGGCCGCGGGCTATGGCTACACCTTC
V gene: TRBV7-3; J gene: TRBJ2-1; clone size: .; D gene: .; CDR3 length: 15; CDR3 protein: CASSPQTSAYNEQFF; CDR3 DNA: TGTGCCAGCAGCCCACAGACTAGTGCCTACAATGAGCAGTTCTTC
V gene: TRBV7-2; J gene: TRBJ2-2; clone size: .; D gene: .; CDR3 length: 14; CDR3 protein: CASSFAGGTGELFF; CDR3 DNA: TGTGCCAGCAGCTTTGCAGGGGGGACCGGGGAGCTGTTTTTT
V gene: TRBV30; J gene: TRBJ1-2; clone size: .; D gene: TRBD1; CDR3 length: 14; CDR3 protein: CAWSRRDRVSGYTF; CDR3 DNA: TGTGCCTGGAGCCGCCGGGACAGGGTTAGTGGCTACACCTTC
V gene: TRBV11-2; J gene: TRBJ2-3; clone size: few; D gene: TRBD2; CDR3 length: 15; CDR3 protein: CASSHGAGVSYTQYF; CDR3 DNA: TGTGCCAGCAGCCACGGGGCGGGAGTATCATATACGCAGTATTTT
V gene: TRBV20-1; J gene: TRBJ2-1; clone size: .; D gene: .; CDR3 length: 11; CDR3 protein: CSASGYNEQFF; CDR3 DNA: TGCAGTGCTAGTGGCTACAATGAGCAGTTCTTC
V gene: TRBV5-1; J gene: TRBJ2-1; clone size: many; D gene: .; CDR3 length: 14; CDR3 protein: CASSFDGGYNEQFF; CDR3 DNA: TGCGCCAGCAGCTTTGACGGAGGATACAATGAGCAGTTCTTC
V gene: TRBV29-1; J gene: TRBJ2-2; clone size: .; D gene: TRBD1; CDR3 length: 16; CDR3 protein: CSVPGQGGFPTGELFF; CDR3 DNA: TGCAGCGTTCCGGGACAGGGGGGCTTTCCGACCGGGGAGCTGTTTTTT
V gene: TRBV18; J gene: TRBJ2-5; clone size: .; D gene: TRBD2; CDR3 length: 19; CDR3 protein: CASSPPRTSGGMYQETQYF; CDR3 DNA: TGTGCCAGCTCACCACCTAGGACTAGCGGGGGGATGTACCAAGAGACCCAGTACTTC
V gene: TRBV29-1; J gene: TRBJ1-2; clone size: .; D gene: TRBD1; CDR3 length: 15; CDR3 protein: CSDTGTGTHKGGYTF; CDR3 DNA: TGCAGCGATACCGGGACAGGGACCCACAAGGGAGGCTACACCTTC
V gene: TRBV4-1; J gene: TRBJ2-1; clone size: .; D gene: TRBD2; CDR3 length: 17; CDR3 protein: CASSQDPGGSDHNEQFF; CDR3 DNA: TGCGCCAGCAGCCAAGATCCGGGCGGGAGCGACCACAATGAGCAGTTCTTC
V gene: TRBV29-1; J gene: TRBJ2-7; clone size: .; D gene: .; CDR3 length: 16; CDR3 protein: CSVSFPAGLRRYEQYF; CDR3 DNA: TGCAGCGTCTCGTTCCCCGCCGGACTCAGGCGCTACGAGCAGTACTTC
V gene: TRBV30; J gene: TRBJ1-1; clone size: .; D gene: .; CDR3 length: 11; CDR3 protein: CAWRRNTEAFF; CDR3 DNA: TGTGCCTGGAGGAGGAACACTGAAGCTTTCTTT
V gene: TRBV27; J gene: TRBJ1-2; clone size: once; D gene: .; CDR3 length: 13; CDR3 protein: CASRPSGHYGYTF; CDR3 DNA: TGTGCCAGCCGCCCCTCAGGACACTATGGCTACACCTTC
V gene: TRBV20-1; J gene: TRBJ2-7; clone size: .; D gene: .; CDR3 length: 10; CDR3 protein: CSASSYEQYF; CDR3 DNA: TGCAGTGCTAGTTCCTACGAGCAGTACTTC
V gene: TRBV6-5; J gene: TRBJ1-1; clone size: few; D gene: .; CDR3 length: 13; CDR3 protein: CASTRESNTEAFF; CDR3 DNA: TGTGCCAGCACCAGAGAATCGAACACTGAAGCTTTCTTT
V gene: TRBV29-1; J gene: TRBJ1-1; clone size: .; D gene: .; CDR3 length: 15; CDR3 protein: CSTRGGGWGNTEAFF; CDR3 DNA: TGCAGCACCCGAGGCGGGGGCTGGGGGAACACTGAAGCTTTCTTT
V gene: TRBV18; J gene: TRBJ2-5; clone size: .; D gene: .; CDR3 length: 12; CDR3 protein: CASSLSGETQYF; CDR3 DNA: TGTGCCAGCTCACTCTCCGGAGAGACCCAGTACTTC
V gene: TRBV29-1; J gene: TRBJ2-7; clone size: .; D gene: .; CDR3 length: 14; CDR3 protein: CSVEPWGPSYEQYF; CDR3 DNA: TGCAGCGTTGAACCTTGGGGGCCCAGCTACGAGCAGTACTTC
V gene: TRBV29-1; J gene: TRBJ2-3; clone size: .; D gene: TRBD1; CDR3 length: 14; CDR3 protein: CSVGQGSSTDTQYF; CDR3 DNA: TGCAGCGTCGGACAGGGATCTAGCACAGATACGCAGTATTTT
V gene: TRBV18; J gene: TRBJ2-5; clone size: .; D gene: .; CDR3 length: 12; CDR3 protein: CASSPAQETQYF; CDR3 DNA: TGTGCCAGCTCACCTGCCCAAGAGACCCAGTACTTC
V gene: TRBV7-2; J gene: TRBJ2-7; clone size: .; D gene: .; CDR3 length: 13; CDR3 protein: CASSLEDRSEQYF; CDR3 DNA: TGTGCCAGCAGCTTAGAGGATCGATCCGAGCAGTACTTC
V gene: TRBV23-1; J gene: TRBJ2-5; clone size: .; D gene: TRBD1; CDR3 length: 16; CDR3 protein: CASTTCHRGRQETQYF; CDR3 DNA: TGCGCCAGCACGACATGCCACAGGGGGCGCCAAGAGACCCAGTACTTC
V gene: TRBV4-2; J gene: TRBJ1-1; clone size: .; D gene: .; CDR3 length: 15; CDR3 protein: CASSQDRGPGTEAFF; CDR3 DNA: TGTGCCAGCAGCCAAGATCGGGGCCCAGGTACTGAAGCTTTCTTT